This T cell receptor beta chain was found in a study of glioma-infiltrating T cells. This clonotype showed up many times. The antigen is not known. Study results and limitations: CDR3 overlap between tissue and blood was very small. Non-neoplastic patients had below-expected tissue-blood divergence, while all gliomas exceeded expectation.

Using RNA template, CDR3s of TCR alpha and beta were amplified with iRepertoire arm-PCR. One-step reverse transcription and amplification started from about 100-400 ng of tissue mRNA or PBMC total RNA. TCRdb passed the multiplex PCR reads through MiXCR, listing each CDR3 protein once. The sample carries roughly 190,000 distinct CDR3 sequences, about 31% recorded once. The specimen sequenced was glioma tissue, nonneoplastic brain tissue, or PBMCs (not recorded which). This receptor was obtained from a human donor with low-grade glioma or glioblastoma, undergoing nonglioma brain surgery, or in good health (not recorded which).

The chain's CDR3 is CATGTSGNLEQFF. The DNA for the CDR3 is TGTGCCACCGGAACTAGCGGGAACCTTGAGCAGTTCTTC. J is TRBJ2-1 and V is TRBV19; 10 nucleotides agree with TRBD2. Germline CDR1 LNHDA, CDR2 SQIVND (reference sequence). The CDR3 sequence is 13 residues long. V was clipped by 10 bases and J by 9 bases; unmatched bases: 9.